This T cell receptor (beta chain) was documented in a study of vaccination and CD4 T cells after COVID-19. Overall study: In the convalescent cohort, there were six males and four females, two of them Hispanic.

Described treatment: roughly 10-day PBMC culture with coronavirus spike peptide pools or control peptides (ViraFEST assay). This CDR3 contains 16 residues. CDR1 and CDR2 from the germline V gene are MDHEN and SYDVKM. V lost 7 bases, J lost 5 bases, and 21 bases lay in between. Scientists ran DNA taken from cultured CD4+ T cells through the Oncomine TCR Beta short-read assay for sequencing. TCRdb ran MiXCR on the PCR reads and lists one entry per CDR3 protein. This repertoire shows about 19,000 distinct CDR3 sequences, roughly 43% found once; its top ten account for around 6.9%. Note on this clonotype: The antigen remains undetermined.

The starting material was CD4+ T cells from blood, cultured in vitro, obtained before SARS-CoV-2 vaccination. The J gene is TRBJ1-5, the V gene TRBV28; D might be TRBD1 (6 bases). This receptor was obtained from a human donor who had recovered from COVID-19. Written as DNA, the CDR3 is TGTGCCAGCAAACCGGCAGCCAGGGGAGAGTATCAGCCCCAGCATTTT. It is translated as CASKPAARGEYQPQHF.